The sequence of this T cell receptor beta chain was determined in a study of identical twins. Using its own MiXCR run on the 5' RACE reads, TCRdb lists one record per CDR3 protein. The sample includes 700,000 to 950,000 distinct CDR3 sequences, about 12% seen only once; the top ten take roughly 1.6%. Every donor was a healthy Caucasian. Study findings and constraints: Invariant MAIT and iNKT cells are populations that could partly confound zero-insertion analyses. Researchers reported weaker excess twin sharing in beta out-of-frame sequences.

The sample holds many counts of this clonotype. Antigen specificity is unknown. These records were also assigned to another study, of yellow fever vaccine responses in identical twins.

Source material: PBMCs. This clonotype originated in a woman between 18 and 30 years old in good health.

The CDR3 DNA sequence: TGTGCCAGCAGGAGAATCCTAGCGGGAGGAGATACGCAGTATTTT. The encoded protein is CASRRILAGGDTQYF. The chain has TRBV12-3 or TRBV12-4 and TRBJ2-3; 11 nucleotides align to TRBD2. Trimming removed 6 bases from V and 5 bases from J; junction bases left unmatched: 7. The CDR3 runs to 15 residues.